Listed here are 19 T cell receptor beta chains from one sample, sequenced in a study of cytomegalovirus exposure and HLA in healthy donors (dated by TCRdb to 2016 to 2017). Receptor amplification or capture employed the immunoSEQ multiplex PCR assay. A mixture of 60 forward primers for TCR Vbeta segments and 13 reverse primers for TCR Jbeta segments was used in the multiplex PCR. TCRdb took over this immuneACCESS table, retaining in-frame rearrangements with V and J assigned. Such tables are incomplete; in checked studies, under half of the missing clones stem from an unresolved V gene, and the remainder is unexplained. In this sample the table shows 150,000 to 200,000 clones, 79% of which occur a single time. 1.6% of the sample comes from the top ten. Sequencing used PBMCs. The receptors here all came from a woman between 50 and 59 years old in good health and CMV-seronegative.

The CDR3 DNA is TGTGCCAGCAGCTCGGGACAGGGGTATAATTCACCCCTCCACTTT. This encodes CASSSGQGYNSPLHF. This chain uses TRBV6-6 with TRBJ1-6; 10 bases agree with TRBD1. Germline V gene data show CDR1 as MNHNY and CDR2 as SVGAGI (reference sequence). This CDR3 has 15 residues. With 6 bases clipped from V and 4 bases from J, the junction kept 3 bases outside the gene matches.

J is TRBJ2-7 and V is TRBV11-2; 11 bases agree with TRBD2. Germline CDR1 reads SGHAT; CDR2 reads FQNNGV. The CDR3 sequence is 15 residues long. V shed 3 bases and J 2 bases; nucleotides not matched to a gene: 3. CDR3 in amino acids: CASSFTSGSAYEQYF. As DNA, the CDR3 is TGTGCCAGCAGCTTTACTAGCGGGAGCGCCTACGAGCAGTACTTC.

This clone was counted between two and nine times. The chain couples TRBV2 to TRBJ1-4; perhaps TRBD1 as D (5 bases). The CDR3 is made up of 14 amino acids. The germline gives CDR1 SNHLY, CDR2 FYNNEI. Trimming removed 5 bases from V and 0 bases from J, with 7 bases in between. CDR3 in DNA: TGTGCCAGCAGTAGGGGCCCAACTAATGAAAAACTGTTTTTT. It specifies CASSRGPTNEKLFF.

This CDR3 is CASSQEVSGSAYNEQFF. The CDR3 region has the DNA TGCGCCAGCAGCCAGGAGGTTAGCGGGTCCGCCTACAATGAGCAGTTCTTC. This sequence joins TRBV4-3 and TRBJ2-1; TRBD2 matches 7 bases. CDR1 is LGHNA, CDR2 YSLEER, per germline. With V trimmed by 3 bases and J by 2 bases, 10 bases remained unmatched. The CDR3 length is 17 residues.

The V and J genes are TRBV12-5 and TRBJ1-5, with D hard to call. CDR1 is LGHNT, CDR2 FRNRAP, per germline. The CDR3 is 15 amino acids. Trimming took off 2 bases at V and 6 bases at J, with 14 bases between the two ends. CDR3 DNA sequence: TGTGCTAGTGGTTTGCCTACGTCCCTTGGTCAGCCCCAGCATTTT. This sequence encodes CASGLPTSLGQPQHF.

This clone was counted a single time. One end of the junction is discordant with germline, which a read error may explain. This chain uses TRBV7-9 with TRBJ1-3; weak D call: TRBD1 (6 bases). The CDR3 contains 16 residues. The germline gives CDR1 SEHNR, CDR2 FQNEAQ (reference sequence). For the CDR3, the DNA is TGTTCCAGCACCCCACTGGGGGCCGGGGTCGGAAACACCATATATTTT. Translation: CSSTPLGAGVGNTIYF.

This chain connects TRBV28 to TRBJ1-2, with 8 bases that match TRBD1. Germline values: CDR1 MDHEN, CDR2 SYDVKM. With V trimmed by 5 bases and J by 3 bases, 5 bases remained unmatched. This CDR3 region has 14 residues. CDR3 in amino acids: CASSPRGRYYGYTF. DNA of the CDR3: TGTGCCAGCAGTCCCAGGGGGCGCTACTATGGCTACACCTTC.

The chain combines TRBV5-6 with TRBJ2-3; tentative D call: TRBD2 (6 bases). Trimming took off 3 bases at V and 3 bases at J, with 14 bases between the two ends. Germline V gene data show CDR1 as SGHDT and CDR2 as YYEEEE. This CDR3 has 15 amino acids. The DNA of the CDR3 is TGTGCCAGCAGCTCCGGTCCGGGGGTAACAGATACGCAGTATTTT. As protein: CASSSGPGVTDTQYF.

The chain couples TRBV7-2 to TRBJ2-3; D is uncertain. The V and J ends lost 0 bases and 6 bases respectively, with 7 bases between them. Per the germline V gene, CDR1 is SGHTA and CDR2 is FQGNSA. This CDR3 is built from 13 residues. The CDR3 nucleotides are TGTGCCAGCAGCTTAGCGTTTATGGATACGCAGTATTTT. Translation gives CASSLAFMDTQYF.

This chain joins TRBV11-2 and TRBJ1-2; the D gene is possibly TRBD1 (5 bases). This CDR3 has 13 residues. V dropped 3 bases and J dropped 6 bases, with 11 bases sitting between them. Germline V CDR1 and CDR2: SGHAT, FQNNGV. CDR3 region: CASSLTVRHGYTF. CDR3 in DNA: TGTGCCAGCAGCTTGACAGTTCGGCATGGCTACACCTTC.

The CDR3, as DNA: TGTGCCAGCAGCTTGCCGGGCAGGGGAACCATGAACACTGAAGCTTTCTTT. Its protein is CASSLPGRGTMNTEAFF. V and J are TRBV5-4 and TRBJ1-1, with a weak D call TRBD1 (6 bases). Deletions cut 1 base from V and 0 bases from J, with 16 bases between. This CDR3 has 17 amino acids. Germline assignment: CDR1 SGHNT and CDR2 YYREEE (reference sequence).

The chain combines TRBV7-9 with TRBJ2-1, with 8 bases that match TRBD2. With 5 bases clipped from V and 0 bases from J, the junction kept 6 bases outside the gene matches. Germline CDR1 and CDR2: SEHNR and FQNEAQ (reference sequence). There are 16 residues in the CDR3. CDR3: CASSRSGKSSYNEQFF. In DNA form, the CDR3 reads TGTGCCAGCAGCCGTAGCGGGAAGAGCTCCTACAATGAGCAGTTCTTC.

The chain joins TRBV11-2 to TRBJ2-5; TRBD2 aligns across 12 bases. V shed 5 bases, J shed 5 bases, and the junction held 6 bases outside the gene matches. The CDR3 is 15 amino acids. Germline CDR1 SGHAT, CDR2 FQNNGV. CDR3 bases: TGTGCCAGCAGCCCTGGACTAGCGGGGACGGAGACCCAGTACTTC. Translating gives CASSPGLAGTETQYF.

This clone was counted a single time. Other DNA sequences within the sample encode an identical CDR3. V is TRBV15 and J is TRBJ2-5; D might be TRBD1 (6 bases). The CDR3 is 14 amino acids. Germline V gives CDR1 LNHNV, CDR2 YYDKDF (reference sequence). With 1 base removed from V and 2 bases from J, the gap between germline ends came to 8 bases. The CDR3: CATSRGGLQETQYF. DNA for the CDR3: TGTGCCACCAGCAGAGGGGGGCTACAAGAGACCCAGTACTTC.

This clone was detected only a few times. The CDR3 region is CASSLGAGPTGELFF. CDR3 nucleotide sequence: TGTGCCAGCAGCTTGGGAGCGGGGCCGACCGGGGAGCTGTTTTTT. V is TRBV5-6 and J is TRBJ2-2; 7 bases line up with TRBD2. Germline trimming cut 0 bases from V and 5 bases from J; bases unmatched to any gene: 4. Per the germline V gene, CDR1 is SGHDT and CDR2 is YYEEEE. The CDR3 runs to 15 residues.

The chain carries TRBV5-1 and TRBJ2-3, with 7 bases lining up with TRBD2. Germline V gene lookup returns CDR1 SGHRS and CDR2 YFSETQ. V shed 2 bases and J 0 bases; nucleotides not matched to a gene: 9. The CDR3 is 17 amino acids. The CDR3 sequence is CASSFQALASSTDTQYF. CDR3 in DNA: TGCGCCAGCAGCTTCCAAGCACTAGCGAGTAGCACAGATACGCAGTATTTT.

The gene calls are TRBV28 and TRBJ1-2; maybe TRBD1 (5 bases). Germline values: CDR1 MDHEN, CDR2 SYDVKM. The CDR3 is made up of 15 amino acids. The V end was cut by 8 bases, the J end by 5 bases, with 21 bases between. CDR3 sequence reads: CASYPMGGELYGYTF. The CDR3 nucleotides read TGTGCCAGCTACCCCATGGGAGGGGAACTATATGGCTACACCTTC.

CDR3 sequence reads: CASSSRLAGDSDTQYF. The CDR3 DNA follows: TGTGCCAGCAGCTCCAGACTAGCGGGAGATTCAGATACGCAGTATTTT. The genes are TRBV9 and TRBJ2-3; 12 nucleotides line up with TRBD2. The CDR3 totals 16 residues. Per germline, CDR1 SGDLS and CDR2 YYNGEE. The J segment lost 4 bases and the V segment lost 4 bases, leaving 7 bases of the junction unmatched.

The chain couples TRBV6-1 to TRBJ2-3; perhaps TRBD1 as D (6 bases). Germline V gene data show CDR1 as MNHNS and CDR2 as SASEGT. The V end lost 10 bases, the J end lost 1 base, and 15 bases lay between the germline ends. This CDR3 contains 14 residues. The CDR3 sequence is CAIPGDKRTDTQYF. The CDR3 DNA is TGTGCCATTCCCGGGGACAAACGCACAGATACGCAGTATTTT.